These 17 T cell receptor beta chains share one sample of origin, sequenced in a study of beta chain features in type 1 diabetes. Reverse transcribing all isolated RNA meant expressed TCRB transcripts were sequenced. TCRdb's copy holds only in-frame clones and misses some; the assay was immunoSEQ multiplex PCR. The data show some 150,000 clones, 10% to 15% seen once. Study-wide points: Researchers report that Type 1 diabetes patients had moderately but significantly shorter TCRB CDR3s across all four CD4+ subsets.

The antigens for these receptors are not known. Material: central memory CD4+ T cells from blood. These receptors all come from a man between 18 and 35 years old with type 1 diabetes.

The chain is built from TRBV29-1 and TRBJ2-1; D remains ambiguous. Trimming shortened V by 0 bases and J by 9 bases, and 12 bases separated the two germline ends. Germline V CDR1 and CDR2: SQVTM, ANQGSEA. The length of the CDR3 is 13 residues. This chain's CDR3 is CSVEDSRVGEQFF. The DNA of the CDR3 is TGCAGCGTTGAAGATAGTAGGGTAGGTGAGCAGTTCTTC.

The CDR3, as DNA: TGCGCCAGCAGCTTGGCGGCGGACTCAATTAACTATGGCTACACCTTC. It is translated as CASSLAADSINYGYTF. The chain joins TRBV5-1 to TRBJ1-2; D remains unclear. The CDR3 totals 16 residues. The germline V gene encodes CDR1 SGHRS and CDR2 YFSETQ. Trimming cost V 0 bases and J 1 base, with 13 bases left between them.

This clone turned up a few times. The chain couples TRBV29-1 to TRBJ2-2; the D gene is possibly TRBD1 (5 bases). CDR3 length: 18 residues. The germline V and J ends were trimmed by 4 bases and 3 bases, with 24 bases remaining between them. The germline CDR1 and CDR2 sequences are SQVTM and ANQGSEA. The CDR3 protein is CSVVVGPTLGLDTGELFF. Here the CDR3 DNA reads TGCAGCGTTGTGGTGGGGCCGACACTTGGGCTCGACACCGGGGAGCTGTTTTTT.

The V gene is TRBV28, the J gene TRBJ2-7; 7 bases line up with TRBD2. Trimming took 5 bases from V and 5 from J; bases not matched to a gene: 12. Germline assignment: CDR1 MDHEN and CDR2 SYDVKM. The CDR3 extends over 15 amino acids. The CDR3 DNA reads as TGTGCCAGCAGTGGGGCTCTACTAGGGAGGGACGAGCAGTACTTC. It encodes CASSGALLGRDEQYF. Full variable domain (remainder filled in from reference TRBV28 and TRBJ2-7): DVKVTQSSRYLVKRTGEKVFLECVQDMDHENMFWYRQDPGLGLRLIYFSYDVKMKEKGDIPEGYSVSREKKERFSLILESASTNQTSMYLCASSGALLGRDEQYFGPGTRLTVT.

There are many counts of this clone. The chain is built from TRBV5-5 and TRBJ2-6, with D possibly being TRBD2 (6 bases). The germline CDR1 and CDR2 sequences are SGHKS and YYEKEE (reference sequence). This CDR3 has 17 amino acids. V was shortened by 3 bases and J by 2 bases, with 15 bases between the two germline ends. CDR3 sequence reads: CASSSGGTGAGANVLTF. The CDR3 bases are TGTGCCAGCAGCTCCGGAGGGACGGGGGCTGGGGCCAACGTCCTGACTTTC.

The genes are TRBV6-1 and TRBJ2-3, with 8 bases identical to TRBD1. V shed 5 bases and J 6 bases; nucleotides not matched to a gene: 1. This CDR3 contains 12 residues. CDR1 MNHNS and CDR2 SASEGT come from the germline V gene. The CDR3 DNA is TGTGCCAGCAGTCGACAGGGGGATACGCAGTATTTT. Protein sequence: CASSRQGDTQYF.

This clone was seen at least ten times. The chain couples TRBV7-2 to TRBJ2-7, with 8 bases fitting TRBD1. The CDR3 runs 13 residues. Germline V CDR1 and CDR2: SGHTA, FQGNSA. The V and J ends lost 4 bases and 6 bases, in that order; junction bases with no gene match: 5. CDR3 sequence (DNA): TGTGCCAGCAGCTCGGACAGGGTCGGCGAGCAGTACTTC. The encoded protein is CASSSDRVGEQYF.

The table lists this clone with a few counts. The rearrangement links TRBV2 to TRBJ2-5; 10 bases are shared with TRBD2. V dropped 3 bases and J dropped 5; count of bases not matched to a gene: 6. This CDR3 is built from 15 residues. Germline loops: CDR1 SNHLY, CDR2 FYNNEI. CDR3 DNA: TGTGCCAGCAGTGAGTCAACTAGCGGGGCGGAGACCCAGTACTTC. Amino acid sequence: CASSESTSGAETQYF.

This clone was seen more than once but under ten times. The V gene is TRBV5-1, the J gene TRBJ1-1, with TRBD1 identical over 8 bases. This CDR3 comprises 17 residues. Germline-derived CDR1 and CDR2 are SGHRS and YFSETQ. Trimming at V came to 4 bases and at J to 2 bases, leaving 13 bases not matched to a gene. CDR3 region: CASSAGTGRKDNTEAFF. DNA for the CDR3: TGCGCCAGCAGCGCCGGGACAGGTCGGAAGGACAACACTGAAGCTTTCTTT.

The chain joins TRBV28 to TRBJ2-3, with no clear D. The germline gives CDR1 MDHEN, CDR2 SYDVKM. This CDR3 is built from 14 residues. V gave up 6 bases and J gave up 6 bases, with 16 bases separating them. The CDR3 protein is CASSLTDPRDTQYF. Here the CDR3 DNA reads TGTGCCAGCAGCCTCACCGATCCGCGGGATACGCAGTATTTT. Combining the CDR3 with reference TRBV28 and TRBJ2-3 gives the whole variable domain DVKVTQSSRYLVKRTGEKVFLECVQDMDHENMFWYRQDPGLGLRLIYFSYDVKMKEKGDIPEGYSVSREKKERFSLILESASTNQTSMYLCASSLTDPRDTQYFGPGTRLTVL.

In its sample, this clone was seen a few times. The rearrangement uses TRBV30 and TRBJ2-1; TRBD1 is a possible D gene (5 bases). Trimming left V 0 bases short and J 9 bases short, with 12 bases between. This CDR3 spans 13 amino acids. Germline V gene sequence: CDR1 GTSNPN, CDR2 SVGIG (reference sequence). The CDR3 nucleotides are TGTGCCTGGAGTGTACAAAGTAGGGGTGAGCAGTTCTTC. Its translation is CAWSVQSRGEQFF.

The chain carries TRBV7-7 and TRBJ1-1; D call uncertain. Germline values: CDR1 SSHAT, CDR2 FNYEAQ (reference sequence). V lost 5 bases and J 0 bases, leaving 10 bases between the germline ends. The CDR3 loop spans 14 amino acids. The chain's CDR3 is CASSPQALNTEAFF. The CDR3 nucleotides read TGTGCCAGCAGCCCCCAGGCTCTGAACACTGAAGCTTTCTTT.

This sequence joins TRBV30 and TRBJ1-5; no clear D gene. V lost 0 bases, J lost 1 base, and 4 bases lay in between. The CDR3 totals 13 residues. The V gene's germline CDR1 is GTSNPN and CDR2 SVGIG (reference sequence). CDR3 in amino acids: CAWSVQSNQPQHF. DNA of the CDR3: TGTGCCTGGAGTGTTCAGAGCAATCAGCCCCAGCATTTT.

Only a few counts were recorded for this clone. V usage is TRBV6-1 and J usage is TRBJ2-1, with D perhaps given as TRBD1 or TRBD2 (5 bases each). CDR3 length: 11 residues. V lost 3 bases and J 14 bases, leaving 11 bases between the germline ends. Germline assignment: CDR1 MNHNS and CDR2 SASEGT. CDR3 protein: CASSDVGAKFF. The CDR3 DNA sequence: TGTGCCAGCAGTGATGTCGGGGCTAAGTTCTTC.

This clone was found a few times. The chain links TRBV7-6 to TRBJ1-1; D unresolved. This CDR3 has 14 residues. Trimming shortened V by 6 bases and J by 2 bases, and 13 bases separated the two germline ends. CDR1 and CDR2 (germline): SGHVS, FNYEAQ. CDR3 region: CASSQLVLNTEAFF. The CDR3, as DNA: TGTGCCAGCAGTCAACTCGTCCTTAACACTGAAGCTTTCTTT.

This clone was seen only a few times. CDR3 nucleotide sequence: TGTGCCAGCAGCCAAGCGGGACAGGGGTCTGGAAACACCATATATTTT. Its translation: CASSQAGQGSGNTIYF. The rearrangement joins TRBV14 to TRBJ1-3, with 10 positions matching TRBD1. The germline gives CDR1 SGHDN, CDR2 FVKESK. V was pared by 1 base and J by 1 base, with 1 base of the junction left unmatched. The CDR3 is 16 residues long. The whole variable domain, filled in from reference TRBV14 and TRBJ1-3, reads EAGVTQFPSHSVIEKGQTVTLRCDPISGHDNLYWYRRVMGKEIKFLLHFVKESKQDESGMPNNRFLAERTGGTYSTLKVQPAELEDSGVYFCASSQAGQGSGNTIYFGEGSWLTVV.

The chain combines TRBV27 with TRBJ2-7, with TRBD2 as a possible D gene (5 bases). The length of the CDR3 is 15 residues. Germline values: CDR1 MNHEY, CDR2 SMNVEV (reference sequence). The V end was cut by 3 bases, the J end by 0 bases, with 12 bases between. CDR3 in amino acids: CASSFNGVYSYEQYF. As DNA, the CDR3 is TGTGCCAGCAGTTTCAACGGGGTCTACTCCTACGAGCAGTACTTC.